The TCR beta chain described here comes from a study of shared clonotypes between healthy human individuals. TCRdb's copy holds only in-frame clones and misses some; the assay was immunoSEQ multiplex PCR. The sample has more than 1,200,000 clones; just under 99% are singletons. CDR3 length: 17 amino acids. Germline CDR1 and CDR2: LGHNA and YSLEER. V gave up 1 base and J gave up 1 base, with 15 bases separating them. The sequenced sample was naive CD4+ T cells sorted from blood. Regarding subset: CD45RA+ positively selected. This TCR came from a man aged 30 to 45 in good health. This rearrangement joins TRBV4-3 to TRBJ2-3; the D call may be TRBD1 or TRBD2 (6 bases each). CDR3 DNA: TGCGCCAGCAGCCAAGTAAAGGGGGGAACGGGCACAGATACGCAGTATTTT. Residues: CASSQVKGGTGTDTQYF.